The 26 T cell receptor beta chains listed next were all sequenced from one sample in a study of shared clonotypes between healthy human individuals. Clones were sequenced by immunoSEQ multiplex PCR, and TCRdb holds only the in-frame ones, with some missing. The table has approximately 980,000 clones, approximately 76% seen once; the top ten hold approximately 1.5%. The sequencing input was memory CD4+ T cells sorted from blood. The subset was: CD45RA-negative fraction. The receptors here all came from a man aged 18 to 29 in good health.

CDR3 sequence reads: CASTPRPGSYEQYF. In nucleotides, the CDR3 is TGCGCCAGCACCCCCCGGCCAGGCTCCTACGAGCAGTACTTC. The rearrangement uses TRBV5-1 and TRBJ2-7; the D is unclear. There are 14 residues in the CDR3. V dropped 6 bases and J dropped 0 bases, with 13 bases sitting between them. From germline, CDR1 is SGHRS and CDR2 YFSETQ.

The genes are TRBV7-9 and TRBJ2-5, with 14 bases lining up with TRBD2. Looked up from germline, CDR1 is SEHNR and CDR2 is FQNEAQ (reference sequence). After removal of 2 bases from V and 6 bases from J, the junction contained 8 bases not matched to a gene. There are 17 residues in the CDR3. The CDR3 sequence: CASSLTGTSGSLQTQYF. For the CDR3, the DNA is TGTGCCAGCAGCTTAACCGGGACTAGCGGGAGCCTACAGACCCAGTACTTC.

This clone was seen a handful of times. The chain employs TRBV7-2 and TRBJ1-3, with 8 bases fitting TRBD1. Trimming took 5 bases from V and 6 from J; bases not matched to a gene: 6. The CDR3 has 14 amino acids. From germline, CDR1 is SGHTA and CDR2 FQGNSA. Written as DNA, the CDR3 is TGTGCCAGCAGCCAGGACAGGGCAGTAAACACCATATATTTT. As protein: CASSQDRAVNTIYF.

The gene calls are TRBV10-3 and TRBJ1-2, with a tentative D call TRBD1 (5 bases). The length of the CDR3 is 13 residues. Germline CDR1 reads ENHRY; CDR2 reads SYGVKD. Trimming removed 4 bases at V and 6 bases at J, with 12 bases between. The CDR3 spells CAISVGPGNGYTF. The CDR3 nucleotides read TGTGCCATCAGTGTGGGGCCAGGGAATGGCTACACCTTC.

The genes are TRBV29-1 and TRBJ2-3; 11 bases are shared with TRBD2. The V and J ends lost 3 bases and 5 bases, in that order; junction bases with no gene match: 10. Germline V gene sequence: CDR1 SQVTM, CDR2 ANQGSEA. This CDR3 is built from 16 residues. The CDR3, as DNA: TGCAGCGTTGATATGGCCGGGACTAGCGGAGGAGATACGCAGTATTTT. Translating gives CSVDMAGTSGGDTQYF.

The V gene is TRBV30, the J gene TRBJ2-5, with D hard to call. Trimming shortened V by 1 base and J by 1 base, and 7 bases separated the two germline ends. There are 13 residues in the CDR3. Germline values: CDR1 GTSNPN, CDR2 SVGIG (reference sequence). CDR3 region: CAWSGAGQETQYF. CDR3 DNA: TGTGCCTGGAGTGGGGCAGGCCAAGAGACCCAGTACTTC.

V is TRBV9 and J is TRBJ2-1; a possible D gene is TRBD2 (6 bases). Trimming stripped 3 bases from V and 5 bases from J, with 15 bases between. The CDR3 loop spans 15 amino acids. Germline CDR1 and CDR2: SGDLS and YYNGEE. The CDR3 nucleotides are TGTGCCAGCAGCGGCAGCGGGTGGGTCCACAATGAGCAGTTCTTC. Amino acids: CASSGSGWVHNEQFF.

The V call is TRBV10-3, the J call TRBJ2-5; 9 bases align to TRBD1. The junction had 5 bases not matched to a gene; V was cut back by 5 bases and J by 1 base. There are 15 residues in the CDR3. Per the germline V gene, CDR1 is ENHRY and CDR2 is SYGVKD. CDR3 DNA sequence: TGTGCCATCAGTAAGGACAGGGGAGGCCAAGAGACCCAGTACTTC. Its translation is CAISKDRGGQETQYF.

J is TRBJ1-3 and V is TRBV2, with a tentative D call TRBD1 (6 bases). CDR1 and CDR2 (germline): SNHLY, FYNNEI. Between the trimmed V and J ends, which lost 6 bases and 0 bases, there was a span of 9 bases. The CDR3 runs 14 residues. In DNA, the CDR3 is TGTGCCAGCAGGGCGACAGGCTCTGGAAACACCATATATTTT. Translation gives CASRATGSGNTIYF.

Comments on this clone: In the same sample, other DNA sequences code for this CDR3. The chain has TRBV5-5 and TRBJ2-7, with 8 bases matching TRBD2. The CDR3 runs to 13 residues. Germline V gene data show CDR1 as SGHKS and CDR2 as YYEKEE (reference sequence). Trimming cost V 5 bases and J 2 bases; bases outside gene matches: 3. This chain's CDR3 is CASSLSGTYEQYF. CDR3 sequence (DNA): TGTGCCAGCAGTCTTAGCGGGACCTACGAGCAGTACTTC.

The gene calls are TRBV5-4 and TRBJ2-1; D is ambiguous. The CDR3 covers 12 residues. Germline V gene data show CDR1 as SGHNT and CDR2 as YYREEE (reference sequence). With 2 bases removed from V and 7 bases from J, the gap between germline ends came to 7 bases. The CDR3 here is CASSLQINEQFF. CDR3 nucleotides: TGTGCCAGCAGCTTACAGATAAATGAGCAGTTCTTC.

As for this clone: A read error is likely here: a far larger clone is one base away. This sample also contains other DNA sequences that code for the same CDR3. The chain employs TRBV5-1 and TRBJ2-5, with TRBD2 matching over 9 bases. Germline loops: CDR1 SGHRS, CDR2 YFSETQ. With 3 bases clipped from V and 2 bases from J, the junction kept 2 bases outside the gene matches. The CDR3 covers 14 residues. The CDR3 region is CASSSAGGQETQYF. In DNA, the CDR3 is TGCGCCAGCAGCTCGGCGGGGGGGCAAGAGACCCAGTACTTC.

J is TRBJ2-7 and V is TRBV10-1, with 8 bases identical to TRBD1. The CDR3 runs 17 residues. V gave up 0 bases and J gave up 2 bases; unmatched junction bases: 9. CDR1 WNHNN and CDR2 SYGVQD come from the germline V gene (reference sequence). DNA for the CDR3: TGCGCCAGCAGTGAGTCGGACCCTGGGACAGGTACCTACGAGCAGTACTTC. This sequence encodes CASSESDPGTGTYEQYF.

This sequence joins TRBV5-4 and TRBJ2-3; 8 nucleotides agree with TRBD2. Per germline, CDR1 SGHNT and CDR2 YYREEE (reference sequence). This CDR3 is built from 15 residues. J gave up 1 base and V 0 bases, and 1 base lay outside the gene matches. CDR3 region: CASSLVSGGTDTQYF. Here the CDR3 DNA reads TGTGCCAGCAGCTTGGTTAGCGGGGGCACAGATACGCAGTATTTT.

The chain employs TRBV6-1 and TRBJ2-3; the D gene is possibly TRBD2 (7 bases). The CDR3 extends over 17 amino acids. V was cut by 3 bases and J by 1 base, with 17 bases left in between. CDR1 is MNHNS, CDR2 SASEGT, per germline. The CDR3 DNA follows: TGTGCCAGCAGTGATCGGAGGGGGGGTCGTGGCACAGATACGCAGTATTTT. Residues: CASSDRRGGRGTDTQYF.

This chain uses TRBV6-5 with TRBJ1-5, with 8 bases that match TRBD1. The CDR3 is made up of 14 amino acids. V lost 6 bases, J lost 6 bases, and 7 bases stayed unmatched. Germline loops: CDR1 MNHEY, CDR2 SVGAGI. The CDR3 DNA follows: TGTGCCAGCAGCCGACAGGGGTCGGGTCAGCCCCAGCATTTT. Translating it yields CASSRQGSGQPQHF.

CDR3 region: CASSLGEKTEAFF. CDR3 in DNA: TGTGCCAGCAGCTTAGGGGAAAAGACTGAAGCTTTCTTT. The gene calls are TRBV11-3 and TRBJ1-1; D is undetermined. Trimming removed 1 base from V and 5 bases from J, with 8 bases in between. CDR3 length equals 13 residues. CDR1 is SGHNT, CDR2 YENEEA, per germline.

The genes are TRBV5-1 and TRBJ2-3, with 9 positions matching TRBD2. Germline loops: CDR1 SGHRS, CDR2 YFSETQ. The J segment lost 2 bases and the V segment lost 5 bases, leaving 6 bases of the junction unmatched. This CDR3 contains 15 residues. The CDR3 region is CASRQTSGSTDTQYF. The CDR3 bases are TGCGCCAGCAGGCAGACTAGCGGATCCACAGATACGCAGTATTTT.

The rearrangement uses TRBV25-1 and TRBJ2-2, with a weak D call TRBD1 (7 bases). This CDR3 region has 14 residues. Looked up from germline, CDR1 is MGHDK and CDR2 is SYGVNS. V lost 6 bases and J lost 4, with 12 bases in between. For the CDR3, the DNA is TGTGCCAGCAGCTCCAGGGGGGTCACCGGGGAGCTGTTTTTT. Translation gives CASSSRGVTGELFF. Supplemented by reference TRBV25-1 and TRBJ2-2, the full variable domain reads EADIYQTPRYLVIGTGKKITLECSQTMGHDKMYWYQQDPGMELHLIHYSYGVNSTEKGDLSSESTVSRIRTEHFPLTLESARPSHTSQYLCASSSRGVTGELFFGEGSRLTVL.

A remark on this clone: At the DNA level, this CDR3 is encoded by other sequences in the same sample as well. Here the CDR3 reads CASSPGGYEQYF. The CDR3 DNA reads TGTGCCAGCAGCCCAGGAGGCTACGAGCAGTACTTC. V gene TRBV5-6 combines with J gene TRBJ2-7; tentatively, D is TRBD2 (5 bases). V was cut by 4 bases and J by 3 bases, with 8 bases left in between. This CDR3 region has 12 residues. Germline V gene lookup returns CDR1 SGHDT and CDR2 YYEEEE.

The gene calls are TRBV18 and TRBJ2-5, with D maybe TRBD2 (5 bases). Germline-derived CDR1 and CDR2 are KGHSH and LQKENI. The CDR3 is made up of 16 amino acids. Trimming cost V 0 bases and J 4 bases, with 15 bases left between them. DNA for the CDR3: TGTGCCAGCTCACCACCTGGGGTTAGTGGAGGAGAGACCCAGTACTTC. It is translated as CASSPPGVSGGETQYF.

The rearrangement uses TRBV28 and TRBJ2-1, with TRBD1 matching over 8 bases. The CDR3 consists of 17 residues. J gave up 0 bases and V 5 bases, and 9 bases lay outside the gene matches. Per the germline V gene, CDR1 is MDHEN and CDR2 is SYDVKM. The CDR3: CASSPRQGMGSYNEQFF. The CDR3 nucleotides are TGTGCCAGCAGTCCAAGACAGGGGATGGGCTCCTACAATGAGCAGTTCTTC.

V is TRBV28 and J is TRBJ2-7; no clear D. With 2 bases removed from V and 3 bases from J, the gap between germline ends came to 5 bases. From germline, CDR1 is MDHEN and CDR2 SYDVKM. The CDR3 consists of 12 residues. The CDR3 coding sequence is TGTGCCAGCAGTTTAACAGTCTACGAGCAGTACTTC. Translation gives CASSLTVYEQYF.

J is TRBJ1-1 and V is TRBV19, with D maybe TRBD1 (6 bases). CDR3 length equals 14 residues. Trimming removed 5 bases from V and 4 bases from J, with 14 bases in between. The germline gives CDR1 LNHDA, CDR2 SQIVND (reference sequence). The CDR3 DNA reads TGTGCCAGTAGTCGACAGGCCCCCGGCACTGAAGCTTTCTTT. Translation gives CASSRQAPGTEAFF.

This chain connects TRBV30 to TRBJ1-1; D is uncertain. The CDR3 is 12 residues long. The germline V gene has CDR1 GTSNPN and CDR2 SVGIG (reference sequence). V was shortened by 8 bases and J by 3 bases, with 13 bases between the two germline ends. CDR3 in amino acids: CALIRGYTEAFF. The DNA for the CDR3 is TGTGCCCTTATCCGGGGATACACTGAAGCTTTCTTT.

The chain couples TRBV7-2 to TRBJ2-1; D gene uncertain. V was cut by 5 bases and J by 2 bases, with 13 bases left in between. Germline V gene sequence: CDR1 SGHTA, CDR2 FQGNSA. This CDR3 region has 15 residues. The CDR3 DNA follows: TGTGCCAGCAGCCGTAGAAACCCCCCCTACAATGAGCAGTTCTTC. This gives the protein CASSRRNPPYNEQFF.